This T cell receptor beta chain derives from a study of molecular identifiers for immune sequencing clone quantification. For naive CD8 T cells, sorting used the CD8+CD4-CCR7+CD45RA+ phenotype. This clonotype has a count of ten or more. Bulk libraries came from a prior protocol with listed TCR primers. TCRdb reprocessed the PCR reads with MiXCR, giving one entry per CDR3 protein. The sample yields about 640,000 distinct CDR3 sequences, about 20% seen once. Trimming took off 8 bases at V and 0 bases at J, with 10 bases between the two ends. The V gene's germline CDR1 is MNHEY and CDR2 SVGAGI. This CDR3 region has 14 residues.

The sequencing sample was made of naive CD8+ T cells from blood, with Jurkat cell RNA spiked in. The subset was: FACS-sorted CD8+CD4-CCR7+CD45RA+ naive T cells. The chain links TRBV6-5 to TRBJ2-2; the D gene is possibly TRBD1 (5 bases). The clonotype was recovered from a human donor in good health. Some libraries in this study had Jurkat cell RNA spiked in. CDR3 amino acids: CASRQGSNTGELFF. CDR3 in DNA: TGTGCCAGCCGGCAGGGCTCGAACACCGGGGAGCTGTTTTTT.